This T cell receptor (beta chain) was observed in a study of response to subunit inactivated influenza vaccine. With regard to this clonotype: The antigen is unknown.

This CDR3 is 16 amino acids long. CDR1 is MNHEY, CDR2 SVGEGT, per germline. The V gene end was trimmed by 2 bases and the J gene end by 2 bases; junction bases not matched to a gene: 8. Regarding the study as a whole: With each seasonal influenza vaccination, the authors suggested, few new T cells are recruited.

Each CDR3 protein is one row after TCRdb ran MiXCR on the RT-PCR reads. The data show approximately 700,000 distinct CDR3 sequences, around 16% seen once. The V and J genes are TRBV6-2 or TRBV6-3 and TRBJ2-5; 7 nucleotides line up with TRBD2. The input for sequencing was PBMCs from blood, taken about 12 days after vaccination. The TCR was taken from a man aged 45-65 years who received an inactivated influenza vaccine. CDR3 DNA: TGTGCCAGCAGTTACCTGGGCGCGGGAGAGCAAGAGACCCAGTACTTC. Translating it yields CASSYLGAGEQETQYF.